A single T cell receptor beta chain is shown here with its context. The source of the sample is a study of blood T cell repertoires in COVID-19. Background on the study: Samples of COVID-19 (acute and convalescent) were obtained from the United States, Italy and Spain. In each case, the material was cDNA or gDNA derived from T cells, B-cell-depleted T cells, or PBMCs.

Using immunoSEQ multiplex PCR, the repertoire was profiled, and TCRdb retains in-frame clones only, with some absent. The sample carries 55,000 or so clones, about 88% recorded once. V lost 3 bases and J lost 3; bases outside the gene matches: 19. The CDR3 totals 18 residues. Per the germline V gene, CDR1 is DFQATT and CDR2 is SNEGSKA (reference sequence). The source of this sequence is a man between 60 and 75 years old with active COVID-19. The gene calls are TRBV20-1 and TRBJ2-7; TRBD2 aligns across 8 bases. Sequencing was performed on peripheral blood. The CDR3, as DNA: TGCAGTGCTAGTCCGAAAGCGGGAGATAAATATCGGGGCTACGAGCAGTACTTC. Its translation is CSASPKAGDKYRGYEQYF.